Shown below are 25 T cell receptor beta chains from a single sample sequenced in a study of lymphopenia after photon versus proton radiotherapy. Here immunoSEQ multiplex PCR was the method, and the copy in TCRdb shows in-frame clones only, minus some. The sample carries approximately 160,000 clones, approximately 91% recorded once. This material consisted of peripheral blood, taken from a patient treated with photon-based radiotherapy. Receptors originate from a man in his fifties with gastric cancer.

This chain connects TRBV28 to TRBJ2-3, with a weak D call TRBD1 (6 bases). V shed 5 bases and J shed 3 bases, with 12 bases lying between them. There are 14 residues in the CDR3. Germline V lookup: CDR1 MDHEN, CDR2 SYDVKM. CDR3 sequence (DNA): TGTGCCAGCAGTCGTCCCAGGGGTACAGATACGCAGTATTTT. Its translation is CASSRPRGTDTQYF.

V usage is TRBV30 and J usage is TRBJ2-5; D is unclear. Germline V CDR1 and CDR2: GTSNPN, SVGIG (reference sequence). Between the trimmed V and J ends, which lost 0 bases and 2 bases, there was a span of 4 bases. The CDR3 covers 12 residues. The CDR3 sequence is CAWSVQQETQYF. In nucleotides, the CDR3 is TGTGCCTGGAGTGTACAGCAAGAGACCCAGTACTTC.

The rearrangement joins TRBV28 to TRBJ1-4; D perhaps matches TRBD1 (5 bases). The CDR3 totals 15 residues. In germline, CDR1 is MDHEN, CDR2 SYDVKM. The germline V and J ends were trimmed by 7 bases and 4 bases, with 16 bases remaining between them. The DNA for the CDR3 is TGTGCCAGCACAGTCCTCGGGACGGGTAATGAAAAACTGTTTTTT. It codes for CASTVLGTGNEKLFF.

V is TRBV19 and J is TRBJ2-3, with D hard to call. The V gene lost 3 bases and the J gene lost 2 bases, with 3 bases spanning the gap. Per germline, CDR1 LNHDA and CDR2 SQIVND (reference sequence). This CDR3 has 12 residues. CDR3 bases: TGTGCCAGTAGTATCCACACAGATACGCAGTATTTT. It yields the protein CASSIHTDTQYF. Together with reference TRBV19 and TRBJ2-3, the CDR3 gives the full variable domain: DGGITQSPKYLFRKEGQNVTLSCEQNLNHDAMYWYRQDPGQGLRLIYYSQIVNDFQKGDIAEGYSVSREKKESFPLTVTSAQKNPTAFYLCASSIHTDTQYFGPGTRLTVL.

This rearrangement joins TRBV6-6 to TRBJ1-2, with TRBD1 matching 9 bases. V lost 5 bases to trimming and J lost 0 bases; unmatched junction nucleotides: 4. There are 15 residues in the CDR3. Germline values: CDR1 MNHNY, CDR2 SVGAGI (reference sequence). The CDR3 region is CASSNRQGANYGYTF. DNA for the CDR3: TGTGCCAGCAGTAACCGACAGGGGGCTAACTATGGCTACACCTTC.

J is TRBJ1-1 and V is TRBV28; weak D call: TRBD1 (5 bases). V was clipped by 5 bases and J by 2 bases, with 15 bases between them. The germline V gene encodes CDR1 MDHEN and CDR2 SYDVKM. This CDR3 spans 15 amino acids. Here the CDR3 DNA reads TGTGCCAGCAGTCGGTCGGGGGGACTTAACACTGAAGCTTTCTTT. This sequence encodes CASSRSGGLNTEAFF.

The chain employs TRBV6-5 and TRBJ1-5; D is uncertain. This CDR3 comprises 13 residues. V was pared by 2 bases and J by 8 bases, with 10 bases between. Germline V CDR1 and CDR2: MNHEY, SVGAGI. The CDR3 DNA reads TGTGCCAGCAGTTACGACGGCCGGGAGCCCCAGCATTTT. It encodes CASSYDGREPQHF.

The chain combines TRBV30 with TRBJ2-7; 9 bases fit TRBD1. CDR1 is GTSNPN and CDR2 is SVGIG in the germline V gene (reference sequence). This CDR3 spans 16 amino acids. Trimming took 0 bases from V and 6 from J; bases not matched to a gene: 12. The CDR3 DNA follows: TGTGCCTGGAGTGTAGGGATCCGGACAGGGGCGTTCGAGCAGTACTTC. Translated, it gives CAWSVGIRTGAFEQYF.

The chain links TRBV10-1 to TRBJ2-1, with 7 bases lining up with TRBD2. Germline CDR1 and CDR2: WNHNN and SYGVQD (reference sequence). This CDR3 region has 14 residues. The ends lost 6 bases at V and 4 bases at J; junction bases unmatched: 6. CDR3 in DNA: TGCGCCAGCAGCCCCAGCGGGAAGTACAATGAGCAGTTCTTC. Its translation is CASSPSGKYNEQFF.

The CDR3 spells CASSLDVGPGELFF. DNA of the CDR3: TGTGCCAGCAGCTTAGATGTGGGCCCCGGGGAGCTGTTTTTT. This rearrangement joins TRBV11-2 to TRBJ2-2; D gene ambiguous. Trimming took 0 bases from V and 6 from J, leaving 8 bases between them. Germline-derived CDR1 and CDR2 are SGHAT and FQNNGV. CDR3 size: 14 residues.

The chain links TRBV19 to TRBJ1-2, with TRBD1 identical over 10 bases. The germline gives CDR1 LNHDA, CDR2 SQIVND (reference sequence). This CDR3 spans 15 amino acids. Germline trimming cut 6 bases from V and 1 base from J; bases unmatched to any gene: 5. CDR3 sequence (DNA): TGTGCCAGTAGGGACAGGGGGACCTTTAACTATGGCTACACCTTC. Amino acids: CASRDRGTFNYGYTF.

The chain joins TRBV28 to TRBJ2-6, with a tentative D call TRBD1 (6 bases). V shed 3 bases and J shed 9 bases, with 21 bases lying between them. Germline V gene data show CDR1 as MDHEN and CDR2 as SYDVKM. This CDR3 region has 17 residues. The CDR3 sequence: CASSFAPGDGGGNVLTF. In DNA form, the CDR3 reads TGTGCCAGCAGTTTCGCCCCAGGGGATGGAGGTGGCAACGTCCTGACTTTC.

The chain has TRBV29-1 and TRBJ2-1; 11 bases match TRBD2. This CDR3 spans 14 amino acids. Germline loops: CDR1 SQVTM, CDR2 ANQGSEA. The trim removed 3 bases at V and 7 bases at J, leaving 5 bases unmatched. CDR3 bases: TGCAGCGTTGATCCTAGCGGGGGGAGGAATGAGCAGTTCTTC. Its translation: CSVDPSGGRNEQFF.

The chain couples TRBV5-1 to TRBJ2-7; D is undetermined. Trimming pared 0 bases from V and 3 bases from J, leaving 13 bases between. Germline lookup yields CDR1 SGHRS and CDR2 YFSETQ. The CDR3 is 15 amino acids. The DNA of the CDR3 is TGCGCCAGCAGCTTGGCCGGAACGCAGTTCTACGAGCAGTACTTC. Translated: CASSLAGTQFYEQYF.

This CDR3 is CASSSGGYTYNEQFF. CDR3 DNA sequence: TGTGCCAGCAGCTCAGGGGGATACACCTACAATGAGCAGTTCTTC. This sequence joins TRBV7-8 and TRBJ2-1, with 7 bases that match TRBD1. V was pared by 4 bases and J by 2 bases, with 5 bases of the junction left unmatched. CDR1 and CDR2 from the germline V gene are SGHVS and FQNEAQ. This CDR3 has 15 residues.

This chain's CDR3 is CASSRGGNYGYTF. The CDR3 bases are TGTGCCAGCAGTAGGGGGGGTAACTATGGCTACACCTTC. The chain recombines TRBV6-5 with TRBJ1-2, with D possibly TRBD1 on 6 matching bases. The CDR3 has 13 amino acids. Trimming pared 5 bases from V and 1 base from J, leaving 8 bases between. The V gene's germline CDR1 is MNHEY and CDR2 SVGAGI.

This sequence joins TRBV15 and TRBJ2-3, with D perhaps TRBD1 or TRBD2 (5 bases each). The CDR3 contains 16 residues. The germline V gene encodes CDR1 LNHNV and CDR2 YYDKDF (reference sequence). Trimming removed 1 base at V and 0 bases at J, with 11 bases between. This CDR3 reads CATSRAGTASTDTQYF. The CDR3, as DNA: TGTGCCACCAGCAGAGCCGGGACGGCTAGCACAGATACGCAGTATTTT.

The rearrangement joins TRBV28 to TRBJ1-4, with a weak D call TRBD1 (5 bases). The CDR3 runs to 13 residues. Germline V gene data show CDR1 as MDHEN and CDR2 as SYDVKM. With 6 bases removed from V and 6 bases from J, the gap between germline ends came to 11 bases. CDR3 residues: CASRGGRDEKLFF. CDR3 DNA: TGTGCCAGCAGGGGGGGTAGAGATGAAAAACTGTTTTTT.

This rearrangement joins TRBV28 to TRBJ2-1; TRBD2 agrees at 12 bases. J gave up 14 bases and V 3 bases, and 17 bases lay outside the gene matches. The V gene's germline CDR1 is MDHEN and CDR2 SYDVKM. This CDR3 spans 17 amino acids. This CDR3 is CASSFPRTSGIILREFF. The CDR3, as DNA: TGTGCCAGCAGTTTCCCCCGGACTAGCGGGATCATTTTGAGGGAGTTCTTC.

This clone occurred a few times. CDR3 amino acids: CASSQGWTDQETQYF. CDR3 coding DNA: TGTGCCAGCAGCCAAGGTTGGACAGACCAAGAGACCCAGTACTTC. V usage is TRBV14 and J usage is TRBJ2-5, with D possibly matching TRBD1 (6 bases). Per the germline V gene, CDR1 is SGHDN and CDR2 is FVKESK. The CDR3 totals 15 residues. Trimming removed 1 base at V and 0 bases at J, with 9 bases between.

This rearrangement joins TRBV19 to TRBJ1-1; D gene ambiguous. Between the trimmed V and J ends, which lost 5 bases and 7 bases, there was a span of 14 bases. The CDR3 contains 13 residues. Germline lookup yields CDR1 LNHDA and CDR2 SQIVND (reference sequence). The chain's CDR3 is CASSPTGYLEAFF. Written as DNA, the CDR3 is TGTGCCAGTAGTCCCACGGGATACCTTGAAGCTTTCTTT.

The rearrangement links TRBV29-1 to TRBJ2-6; no clear D gene. Germline-derived CDR1 and CDR2 are SQVTM and ANQGSEA. CDR3 size: 15 residues. V was clipped by 0 bases and J by 4 bases, with 10 bases between them. DNA for the CDR3: TGCAGCGTTGAAGATCGTAGGTCAGGGGCCAACGTCCTGACTTTC. Amino acids: CSVEDRRSGANVLTF.

The chain joins TRBV5-6 to TRBJ2-7, with D tentatively TRBD2 (6 bases). Germline V gene data show CDR1 as SGHDT and CDR2 as YYEEEE. CDR3 size: 15 residues. Trimming pared 6 bases from V and 5 bases from J, leaving 21 bases between. The CDR3 loop reads CASTLWDLGPHEQYF. The CDR3 coding sequence is TGTGCCAGCACCCTTTGGGACTTGGGGCCTCACGAGCAGTACTTC. The complete variable domain, with remaining parts taken from reference TRBV5-6 and TRBJ2-7, reads DAGVTQSPTHLIKTRGQQVTLRCSPKSGHDTVSWYQQALGQGPQFIFQYYEEEERQRGNFPDRFSGHQFPNYSSELNVNALLLGDSALYLCASTLWDLGPHEQYFGPGTRLTVT.

This clone came up once. The chain recombines TRBV6-6 with TRBJ2-5; 8 bases line up with TRBD2. In germline, CDR1 is MNHNY, CDR2 SVGAGI (reference sequence). The CDR3 length is 15 residues. Trimming removed 5 bases from V and 2 bases from J; junction bases left unmatched: 7. DNA for the CDR3: TGTGCCAGCAGTACCAGCGGGAGCGGGCAAGAGACCCAGTACTTC. As protein: CASSTSGSGQETQYF.

V usage is TRBV7-9 and J usage is TRBJ2-5; unclear D gene. Germline CDR1 SEHNR, CDR2 FQNEAQ (reference sequence). The CDR3 covers 11 residues. V gave up 6 bases and J gave up 1 base, with 3 bases separating them. CDR3 in amino acids: CASRGQETQYF. As DNA, the CDR3 is TGTGCCAGCAGGGGCCAAGAGACCCAGTACTTC.